This T cell receptor beta chain is drawn from a study of cytomegalovirus exposure and HLA in healthy donors. General study findings and limits: Later analysis suggested links between common viral pathogens and several top significant clusters. A list of more than 150 TCR beta chains associated with cytomegalovirus was given.

The CDR3 totals 14 residues. Trimming left V 5 bases short and J 3 bases short, with 14 bases between. Germline values: CDR1 LNHNV, CDR2 YYDKDF (reference sequence). Remarks on this clone: Its target is not known.

With 60 Vbeta and 13 Jbeta primers, the PCR was carried out. Here immunoSEQ multiplex PCR was the method, and the copy in TCRdb shows in-frame clones only, minus some. The repertoire holds 180,000 or so clones, with roughly 80% as singletons. V is TRBV15 and J is TRBJ2-7; weak D call: TRBD2 (7 bases). The clonotype was recovered from a woman aged 40-49 years in good health and CMV-seropositive. Sequencing input: PBMCs. CDR3 region: CATSPGGSVYEQYF. The CDR3 region has the DNA TGTGCCACCAGCCCGGGGGGCAGCGTCTACGAGCAGTACTTC.